A single sample is the source of the 26 T cell receptor beta chains below, sequenced in a study of cytomegalovirus exposure and HLA in healthy donors. Primers included in the PCR were 60 Vbeta and 13 Jbeta primers. Only in-frame clones appear in the TCRdb table, and some are missing; sequencing was by immunoSEQ multiplex PCR. In the table there are some 130,000 clones, less than 65% of which are singletons. The specimen was PBMCs. The receptors originated from a middle-aged man in good health and CMV-seropositive.

J is TRBJ2-7 and V is TRBV7-2, with 7 bases fitting TRBD2. V lost 1 base, J lost 0 bases, and 6 bases stayed unmatched. This CDR3 has 16 amino acids. CDR1 and CDR2 from the germline V gene are SGHTA and FQGNSA. CDR3 region: CASSLESSGLSYEQYF. In DNA, the CDR3 is TGTGCCAGCAGCTTAGAGTCTAGCGGTCTCTCCTACGAGCAGTACTTC.

The table lists this clone with a few counts. This chain connects TRBV30 to TRBJ2-5, with a possible D match to TRBD2 (6 bases). Germline V gives CDR1 GTSNPN, CDR2 SVGIG (reference sequence). V dropped 1 base and J dropped 2 bases, with 11 bases sitting between them. CDR3 length: 14 residues. CDR3 sequence: CAWSARDFQETQYF. CDR3 nucleotide sequence: TGTGCCTGGAGTGCTCGGGACTTTCAAGAGACCCAGTACTTC. The full variable domain, completed using reference TRBV30 and TRBJ2-5, is SQTIHQWPATLVQPVGSPLSLECTVEGTSNPNLYWYRQAAGRGLQLLFYSVGIGQISSEVPQNLSASRPQDRQFILSSKKLLLSDSGFYLCAWSARDFQETQYFGPGTRLLVL.

V usage is TRBV4-1 and J usage is TRBJ2-1, with 7 bases identical to TRBD1. The CDR3 runs to 15 residues. V lost 7 bases to trimming and J lost 3 bases; unmatched junction nucleotides: 9. Germline-derived CDR1 and CDR2 are MGHRA and YSYEKL. The CDR3 sequence: CASTDRDRNYNEQFF. CDR3 DNA sequence: TGCGCCAGCACCGATAGGGACAGAAACTACAATGAGCAGTTCTTC.

This rearrangement joins TRBV5-1 to TRBJ1-2; 12 nucleotides align to TRBD1. After removal of 2 bases from V and 1 base from J, the junction contained 6 bases not matched to a gene. The CDR3 spans 17 residues. In germline, CDR1 is SGHRS, CDR2 YFSETQ. DNA for the CDR3: TGCGCCAGCAGCTTTGGGACAGGGGGCTCTATTAACTATGGCTACACCTTC. Translation gives CASSFGTGGSINYGYTF. Complete variable domain (other parts from reference TRBV5-1 and TRBJ1-2): KAGVTQTPRYLIKTRGQQVTLSCSPISGHRSVSWYQQTPGQGLQFLFEYFSETQRNKGNFPGRFSGRQFSNSRSEMNVSTLELGDSALYLCASSFGTGGSINYGYTFGSGTRLTVV.

This clone has just a few counts. This sequence joins TRBV30 and TRBJ1-4; TRBD1 might be the D (6 bases). This CDR3 spans 15 amino acids. V gave up 4 bases and J gave up 3 bases, with 15 bases separating them. Germline V CDR1 and CDR2: GTSNPN, SVGIG (reference sequence). The DNA of the CDR3 is TGTGCCTGGAATCAACAGGGACGGGCTAATGAAAAACTGTTTTTT. Its protein is CAWNQQGRANEKLFF.

The chain combines TRBV28 with TRBJ2-3, with D perhaps matching TRBD2 (5 bases). Between the trimmed V and J ends, which lost 7 bases and 0 bases, there was a span of 11 bases. Germline CDR1 and CDR2: MDHEN and SYDVKM. The CDR3 length is 14 residues. The CDR3 spells CASIEGRSTDTQYF. CDR3 nucleotide sequence: TGTGCCAGCATAGAGGGTAGGAGCACAGATACGCAGTATTTT.

The chain couples TRBV27 to TRBJ2-7; 9 bases line up with TRBD1. This CDR3 is 15 amino acids long. CDR1 and CDR2 from the germline V gene are MNHEY and SMNVEV (reference sequence). Trimming removed 4 bases from V and 7 bases from J; junction bases left unmatched: 11. The CDR3 protein is CASSSRLQGAGEQYF. In DNA, the CDR3 is TGTGCCAGCAGTTCTAGATTACAGGGGGCCGGGGAGCAGTACTTC.

The rearrangement joins TRBV5-1 to TRBJ2-3; D perhaps matches TRBD2 (6 bases). The V end was cut by 4 bases, the J end by 2 bases, with 14 bases between. Germline CDR1 and CDR2: SGHRS and YFSETQ. The CDR3 is 15 residues long. The CDR3 nucleotides read TGCGCCAGCAGCCCGACGGGACTCAACACAGATACGCAGTATTTT. Its translation: CASSPTGLNTDTQYF.

This chain uses TRBV6-6 with TRBJ1-4, with unresolved D. From germline, CDR1 is MNHNY and CDR2 SVGAGI (reference sequence). V was trimmed by 6 bases and J by 8 bases, leaving 10 bases between them. The CDR3 totals 12 residues. Written as DNA, the CDR3 is TGTGCCAGCAGGAGGGATCTCGAAAAACTGTTTTTT. Translation: CASRRDLEKLFF.

CDR3 sequence (DNA): TGTGCCAGCTCACCTCCGGGACAGTATTCACCCCTCCACTTT. This codes for CASSPPGQYSPLHF. The chain uses TRBV18 and TRBJ1-6; 7 nucleotides agree with TRBD1. Losses at the gene ends were 3 bases for V and 8 bases for J; bases not matched to a gene: 4. CDR3 size: 14 residues. Germline lookup yields CDR1 KGHSH and CDR2 LQKENI.

This clone showed up just a few times. This chain links TRBV10-1 with TRBJ2-3, with 8 bases that match TRBD2. The length of the CDR3 is 15 residues. CDR1 and CDR2 from the germline V gene are WNHNN and SYGVQD (reference sequence). The trim removed 3 bases at V and 0 bases at J, leaving 2 bases unmatched. The CDR3 DNA sequence: TGCGCCAGCAGTGAACTAGCGGTTAGCACAGATACGCAGTATTTT. This sequence encodes CASSELAVSTDTQYF.

The CDR3 sequence: CASSEREGTVYEQYF. CDR3 nucleotide sequence: TGTGCCAGCAGTGAACGAGAGGGTACGGTCTACGAGCAGTACTTC. The V gene is TRBV6-1, the J gene TRBJ2-7; TRBD2 might be the D (5 bases). The germline V gene encodes CDR1 MNHNS and CDR2 SASEGT. The V and J ends lost 2 bases and 3 bases respectively, with 14 bases between them. This CDR3 is 15 amino acids long.

Points on this clone: Additional DNA sequences in this sample encode the identical CDR3. The CDR3 sequence: CASSPTGRTEAFF. CDR3 coding DNA: TGTGCCAGCTCACCGACAGGGAGGACTGAAGCTTTCTTT. V is TRBV18 and J is TRBJ1-1, with 7 bases that match TRBD1. This CDR3 is built from 13 residues. CDR1 KGHSH and CDR2 LQKENI come from the germline V gene. V dropped 3 bases and J dropped 5; count of bases not matched to a gene: 3.

The chain joins TRBV4-3 to TRBJ1-4; 8 nucleotides match TRBD1. The CDR3 contains 18 residues. V shed 0 bases and J 6 bases; nucleotides not matched to a gene: 12. CDR1 LGHNA and CDR2 YSLEER come from the germline V gene. CDR3 amino acids: CASSQESLRTGWHEKLFF. The CDR3 bases are TGCGCCAGCAGCCAAGAGTCGTTAAGGACAGGGTGGCATGAAAAACTGTTTTTT.

A note on this clone: At one of its ends the junction is not consistent with the germline gene, which may arise from a read error. The rearrangement links TRBV13 to TRBJ1-1; D unresolved. Germline CDR1 PRHDT, CDR2 FYEKMQ (reference sequence). The CDR3 has 11 amino acids. The CDR3, as DNA: TGTGCCAGCAGCGCTAGGACTGGAGCTTTCTTT. Residues: CASSARTGAFF. The full variable domain, completed using reference TRBV13 and TRBJ1-1, is AAGVIQSPRHLIKEKRETATLKCYPIPRHDTVYWYQQGPGQDPQFLISFYEKMQSDKGSIPDRFSAQQFSDYHSELNMSSLELGDSALYFCASSARTGAFFGQGTRLTVV.

This clone came up once. This CDR3 reads CASHLTGAINEQYF. The DNA of the CDR3 is TGCGCCAGCCACCTAACGGGAGCAATTAACGAGCAGTACTTC. The genes are TRBV5-1 and TRBJ2-7; D is possibly TRBD2 (6 bases). Per germline, CDR1 SGHRS and CDR2 YFSETQ. V dropped 7 bases and J dropped 5 bases, with 19 bases sitting between them. The CDR3 has 14 amino acids.

The rearrangement links TRBV5-6 to TRBJ1-2, with 9 bases aligning to TRBD1. The germline CDR1 and CDR2 sequences are SGHDT and YYEEEE. The trim removed 6 bases at V and 7 bases at J, leaving 10 bases unmatched. CDR3 size: 14 residues. CDR3 DNA: TGTGCCAGCACCAGGGACAGGGTCTTTCCTGGCTACACCTTC. Encoded protein: CASTRDRVFPGYTF.

The chain couples TRBV18 to TRBJ1-1, with 10 nucleotides matching TRBD1. The germline V gene has CDR1 KGHSH and CDR2 LQKENI. The V and J ends lost 3 bases and 6 bases, in that order; junction bases with no gene match: 4. CDR3 length equals 14 residues. The CDR3, as DNA: TGTGCCAGCTCACCCCGGGACAGGGGAGCTGAAGCTTTCTTT. This encodes CASSPRDRGAEAFF.

As to this clone: Other DNA sequences of this sample code for an identical CDR3. The V and J genes are TRBV5-1 and TRBJ2-7; 8 bases line up with TRBD1. The CDR3 covers 14 residues. Germline-derived CDR1 and CDR2 are SGHRS and YFSETQ. V dropped 5 bases and J dropped 2; count of bases not matched to a gene: 6. For the CDR3, the DNA is TGCGCCAGCAGTTCTGGACAGGGCGCCTACGAGCAGTACTTC. This codes for CASSSGQGAYEQYF.

The chain links TRBV19 to TRBJ1-5; 7 bases are a match to TRBD1. Germline assignment: CDR1 LNHDA and CDR2 SQIVND (reference sequence). The CDR3 consists of 13 residues. CDR3 in amino acids: CAGGRGSNQPQHF. The CDR3, as DNA: TGTGCTGGGGGCAGGGGGAGCAATCAGCCCCAGCATTTT.

The chain is built from TRBV5-8 and TRBJ1-4, with 7 bases identical to TRBD1. There are 15 residues in the CDR3. V lost 4 bases to trimming and J lost 5 bases; unmatched junction nucleotides: 8. Germline V gene data show CDR1 as SGHTS and CDR2 as YDEGEE. CDR3 DNA sequence: TGTGCCAGCAGCCAACGGACAGGATTAAATGAAAAACTGTTTTTT. Translating it yields CASSQRTGLNEKLFF. Using reference TRBV5-8 and TRBJ1-4 for the parts outside the CDR3, the full variable domain is EAGVTQSPTHLIKTRGQQATLRCSPISGHTSVYWYQQALGLGLQFLLWYDEGEERNRGNFPPRFSGRQFPNYSSELNVNALELEDSALYLCASSQRTGLNEKLFFGSGTQLSVL.

This clone was counted once. This sequence joins TRBV27 and TRBJ1-2; perhaps TRBD1 as D (6 bases). Germline V gene sequence: CDR1 MNHEY, CDR2 SMNVEV (reference sequence). V was trimmed by 6 bases and J by 4 bases, leaving 12 bases between them. The CDR3 runs 13 residues. CDR3 DNA sequence: TGTGCCAGCAGGACAGGTCCCGGCTATGGCTACACCTTC. It yields the protein CASRTGPGYGYTF.

This clone was detected only once. V gene TRBV9 combines with J gene TRBJ1-1; D may be TRBD1 (6 bases). Trimming left V 5 bases short and J 5 bases short, with 16 bases between. The CDR3 covers 14 residues. CDR1 and CDR2 (germline): SGDLS, YYNGEE. CDR3: CASRRDRYGTEAFF. DNA for the CDR3: TGTGCCAGCAGAAGAGACAGGTACGGAACTGAAGCTTTCTTT.

This clone was detected only a few times. This chain joins TRBV5-4 and TRBJ2-7, with D tentatively TRBD2 (6 bases). This CDR3 has 14 amino acids. Trimming left V 5 bases short and J 1 base short, with 13 bases between. Germline-derived CDR1 and CDR2 are SGHNT and YYREEE (reference sequence). The DNA for the CDR3 is TGTGCCAGCAGTCCTGACGGGGGTTCCTACGAGCAGTACTTC. Protein sequence: CASSPDGGSYEQYF.

This clone was recorded a few times. The chain recombines TRBV28 with TRBJ1-1; 10 nucleotides agree with TRBD1. The CDR3 totals 15 residues. The junction had 8 bases not matched to a gene; V was cut back by 7 bases and J by 3 bases. In germline, CDR1 is MDHEN, CDR2 SYDVKM. CDR3 residues: CASNRQGAGDTEAFF. DNA of the CDR3: TGTGCCAGCAATAGACAGGGGGCGGGGGACACTGAAGCTTTCTTT.

The chain has TRBV10-3 and TRBJ1-2; 9 bases align to TRBD1. Germline V CDR1 and CDR2: ENHRY, SYGVKD. J gave up 4 bases and V 4 bases, and 13 bases lay outside the gene matches. The CDR3 consists of 17 residues. For the CDR3, the DNA is TGTGCCATCAGTGGCGTTCTGAATACAGGGGGCGGCTATGGCTACACCTTC. It specifies CAISGVLNTGGGYGYTF.